This T cell receptor (beta chain) is from a study of beta chain features in type 1 diabetes. Notes on the study in general: When Type 1 diabetes patients were examined, their TCRB CDR3s proved moderately but significantly shorter in all four CD4+ subsets.

As to this clone: Its antigen is currently unknown.

Over 95% purity was reached by all sorted populations. Per germline, CDR1 SEHNR and CDR2 FQNEAQ (reference sequence). The CDR3 spans 14 residues. Trimming cost V 1 base and J 4 bases, with 11 bases left between them. Isolated RNA was reverse transcribed in full, so expressed TCRB transcripts were sequenced. Repertoires were generated with immunoSEQ multiplex PCR, while TCRdb's copy carries only in-frame clones and drops some. The sample yields 630,000 or so clones, over 12% seen once. The chain has TRBV7-9 and TRBJ2-7; TRBD1 might be the D (6 bases). Sequencing was carried out using naive CD4+ T cells from blood. The origin of this receptor is a man aged 18 to 29 with type 1 diabetes. The CDR3 spells CASSLVPDSYEQYF. DNA for the CDR3: TGTGCCAGCAGCTTAGTTCCGGACAGTTACGAGCAGTACTTC.